The following is a TCR beta chain sequence with its context. Its specificity is not known. The sample originates from a study of OX40 agonist ivuxolimab in advanced cancers. Turning to the study itself: Dose-escalation patients had hepatocellular carcinoma, melanoma, renal cell or head and neck cancer. The study's findings and limits: Expanded clones belonging to CD8+ T cells outnumbered, on average, those of CD4+. Antigen targets of the expanded peripheral T cells went undetermined.

TCRdb keeps only in-frame clones here, not all; method: immunoSEQ multiplex PCR. The sample lists tens of thousands of clones; 70% to 90% were seen once. Trimming took 3 bases from V and 4 from J; bases not matched to a gene: 2. The CDR3 is 14 residues long. Germline values: CDR1 ENHRY, CDR2 SYGVKD. The chain has TRBV10-3 and TRBJ2-2; the match to TRBD1 covers 7 bases. The material was CD4+ or CD8+ T cells sorted from blood, obtained in a trial of the OX40 agonist ivuxolimab. The origin of this receptor is an adult with an advanced solid tumor such as melanoma, head and neck, liver or kidney cancer. This chain's CDR3 is CAISDWTGTGELFF. In nucleotides, the CDR3 is TGTGCCATCAGTGACTGGACAGGCACCGGGGAGCTGTTTTTT.